The present entry profiles one T cell receptor (beta chain) with its context. Antigen unknown. V was shortened by 5 bases and J by 0 bases, with 14 bases between the two germline ends. In germline, CDR1 is MNHEY, CDR2 SMNVEV (reference sequence). The CDR3 runs to 16 residues. These data come from a study of cytomegalovirus exposure and HLA in healthy donors. PCR employed 60 Vbeta and 13 Jbeta primers. Assay used: immunoSEQ multiplex PCR; TCRdb lists only in-frame clones, some missing. The sample has around 140,000 clones, more than 75% seen once; the top ten hold roughly 3.2%. Study-wide findings and caveats: Further analysis, carried out later, found HLA-associated TCR beta chains more clonally expanded than equally common other chains. Certain sequence variants were highly shared and formed a cluster, and this cluster was likely a sequencing artifact. Reports described diagnosis of cytomegalovirus status by the classifier as highly specific and sensitive.

The material sequenced was PBMCs. The TCR comes from a young man in good health and CMV-seropositive. The rearrangement joins TRBV27 to TRBJ2-1; perhaps TRBD2 as D (5 bases). The CDR3 DNA reads as TGTGCCAGCAGTAAACGGACTGGCAGCTCCTACAATGAGCAGTTCTTC. Protein product: CASSKRTGSSYNEQFF.